This passage covers 28 T cell receptor beta chains from one sample sequenced in a study of T cell responses to AZD1222 COVID-19 vaccine. Sequencing used immunoSEQ multiplex PCR; TCRdb keeps in-frame clones, though not all of them. The table includes 95,000 to 150,000 clones, roughly 88% detected once. The specimen was peripheral blood, collected on day 0 of AZD1222 vaccination. The origin of the receptors is an adult in good health.

This chain joins TRBV9 and TRBJ1-2; TRBD1 is a possible D gene (5 bases). The CDR3 is 15 residues long. CDR1 is SGDLS and CDR2 is YYNGEE in the germline V gene. The V gene lost 2 bases and the J gene lost 4 bases, with 15 bases spanning the gap. CDR3 protein: CASSVMAGTAYGYTF. CDR3 DNA sequence: TGTGCCAGCAGCGTCATGGCGGGGACGGCCTATGGCTACACCTTC.

V is TRBV3-1 (or the pseudogene TRBV3-2) and J is TRBJ2-3; 7 positions agree with TRBD2. V was pared by 5 bases and J by 4 bases, with 6 bases of the junction left unmatched. The CDR3 is made up of 14 amino acids. Germline loops: CDR1 LGHDT, CDR2 YNNKEL (reference sequence). The CDR3 nucleotides read TGTGCCAGCAGCACCGGACTAGATTCAGATACGCAGTATTTT. Its translation is CASSTGLDSDTQYF.

The chain has TRBV7-8 and TRBJ2-1; maybe TRBD2 (6 bases). V shed 1 base and J shed 4 bases, with 11 bases lying between them. Germline assignment: CDR1 SGHVS and CDR2 FQNEAQ. The CDR3 contains 15 residues. CDR3 residues: CASSLDRDSYNEQFF. CDR3 sequence (DNA): TGTGCCAGCAGCTTAGACCGGGACTCTTACAATGAGCAGTTCTTC.

The chain carries TRBV7-2 and TRBJ1-2; no definite D call. In germline, CDR1 is SGHTA, CDR2 FQGNSA. Trimming pared 2 bases from V and 8 bases from J, leaving 27 bases between. The CDR3 runs to 18 residues. In DNA, the CDR3 is TGTGCCAGCAGCTTAACATCCGTCGGCGGTATTTCAGGTTGGGGCTACACCTTC. It codes for CASSLTSVGGISGWGYTF.

This clone appeared once. The rearrangement uses TRBV29-1 and TRBJ1-5; D gene ambiguous. The V end was cut by 4 bases, the J end by 5 bases, with 9 bases between. CDR3 size: 12 residues. Germline CDR1 reads SQVTM; CDR2 reads ANQGSEA. In DNA, the CDR3 is TGCAGCGTTGTGTCTTCTGATCAGCCCCAGCATTTT. Amino acids: CSVVSSDQPQHF.

This clone was found once. The gene calls are TRBV7-2 and TRBJ1-6; 11 nucleotides agree with TRBD1. The CDR3 is 16 amino acids. Germline lookup yields CDR1 SGHTA and CDR2 FQGNSA. The V segment lost 5 bases and the J segment 6 bases; nucleotides outside the gene matches: 6. The CDR3 loop reads CASSAGTGGGNSPLHF. The CDR3 DNA is TGTGCCAGCAGCGCGGGGACAGGGGGTGGTAATTCACCCCTCCACTTT.

The sample holds one count of this clone. The chain carries TRBV29-1 and TRBJ2-5; D may be TRBD2 (5 bases). Germline loops: CDR1 SQVTM, CDR2 ANQGSEA. This CDR3 is 11 amino acids long. V was clipped by 7 bases and J by 3 bases, with 9 bases between them. The DNA for the CDR3 is TGCAGCGCTGAGGGAAAAGAGACCCAGTACTTC. This sequence encodes CSAEGKETQYF.

In nucleotides, the CDR3 is TGTGCCAGCAGCTCCTATCCGGCAGGGGTTTTAGAAAAACTGTTTTTT. It is translated as CASSSYPAGVLEKLFF. The genes are TRBV5-6 and TRBJ1-4; D might be TRBD1 (6 bases). V was clipped by 3 bases and J by 8 bases, with 20 bases between them. CDR1 is SGHDT, CDR2 YYEEEE, per germline. The CDR3 covers 16 residues.

The genes are TRBV11-2 and TRBJ1-2; no definite D call. This CDR3 has 16 amino acids. The germline CDR1 and CDR2 sequences are SGHAT and FQNNGV. The V end lost 1 base, the J end lost 7 bases, and 19 bases lay between the germline ends. The CDR3 sequence is CASSLGVGNAPGGYTF. The CDR3 DNA sequence: TGTGCCAGCAGCTTAGGAGTAGGAAATGCGCCCGGTGGCTACACCTTC.

A single count supports this clone. This sequence joins TRBV7-6 and TRBJ2-1, with 12 bases aligning to TRBD1. CDR1 SGHVS and CDR2 FNYEAQ come from the germline V gene. V gave up 0 bases and J gave up 0 bases; unmatched junction bases: 6. The CDR3 is 19 residues long. The chain's CDR3 is CASSLAWDRGRSSYNEQFF. The CDR3 DNA reads as TGTGCCAGCAGCTTAGCATGGGACAGGGGGCGGTCCTCCTACAATGAGCAGTTCTTC.

The chain links TRBV10-3 to TRBJ1-2; D not resolved. The germline V and J ends were trimmed by 7 bases and 0 bases, with 3 bases remaining between them. Germline V gives CDR1 ENHRY, CDR2 SYGVKD. CDR3 length: 11 amino acids. The CDR3 DNA is TGTGCCATCAACTCTAACTATGGCTACACCTTC. Amino acid sequence: CAINSNYGYTF.

The chain recombines TRBV6-5 with TRBJ1-1; D remains ambiguous. The ends were cut back, 5 bases at V and 8 bases at J, with 21 bases in the middle. In germline, CDR1 is MNHEY, CDR2 SVGAGI. The CDR3 runs to 15 residues. The CDR3 DNA sequence: TGTGCCAGCAGTCCCGGGATCGAGTACCAGACCGAAGCTTTCTTT. It specifies CASSPGIEYQTEAFF.

This clone was seen only a few times. This rearrangement joins TRBV7-8 to TRBJ1-1; D gene ambiguous. The CDR3 covers 13 residues. The germline V and J ends were trimmed by 5 bases and 1 base, with 8 bases remaining between them. CDR1 is SGHVS, CDR2 FQNEAQ, per germline. The CDR3 region is CASSPLENTEAFF. CDR3 nucleotides: TGTGCCAGCAGCCCTCTGGAGAACACTGAAGCTTTCTTT.

CDR3 residues: CASSHGSRGRNTIYF. The CDR3 nucleotides read TGCGCCAGCAGCCATGGGTCCAGGGGGAGGAACACCATATATTTT. The chain couples TRBV5-1 to TRBJ1-3, with 7 nucleotides matching TRBD1. Germline assignment: CDR1 SGHRS and CDR2 YFSETQ. The CDR3 is 15 amino acids. The ends lost 4 bases at V and 7 bases at J; junction bases unmatched: 11.

This clone has a single count. This chain connects TRBV19 to TRBJ1-5; no definite D call. Trimming left V 0 bases short and J 1 base short, with 7 bases between. Looked up from germline, CDR1 is LNHDA and CDR2 is SQIVND (reference sequence). The CDR3 contains 15 residues. The CDR3 DNA reads as TGTGCCAGTAGTATAGAACTGTGGAGCAATCAGCCCCAGCATTTT. This gives the protein CASSIELWSNQPQHF.

This clone was seen a single time. The V and J genes are TRBV19 and TRBJ1-2; tentatively, D is TRBD1 (5 bases). This CDR3 region has 15 residues. Germline values: CDR1 LNHDA, CDR2 SQIVND (reference sequence). V lost 1 base and J 3 bases, leaving 12 bases between the germline ends. The CDR3 loop is CASSIGQQRYYGYTF. In DNA, the CDR3 is TGTGCCAGTAGTATAGGACAGCAACGCTACTATGGCTACACCTTC. Based on the CDR3 plus reference TRBV19 and TRBJ1-2, the full variable domain is DGGITQSPKYLFRKEGQNVTLSCEQNLNHDAMYWYRQDPGQGLRLIYYSQIVNDFQKGDIAEGYSVSREKKESFPLTVTSAQKNPTAFYLCASSIGQQRYYGYTFGSGTRLTVV.

The V gene is TRBV2, the J gene TRBJ1-2; tentatively, D is TRBD1 (5 bases). This CDR3 region has 13 residues. Germline V gene lookup returns CDR1 SNHLY and CDR2 FYNNEI. V dropped 6 bases and J dropped 3 bases, with 11 bases sitting between them. As DNA, the CDR3 is TGTGCCAGCAGCAGGGCTGTGGACTATGGCTACACCTTC. Encoded protein: CASSRAVDYGYTF.

This chain joins TRBV2 and TRBJ2-5; D may be TRBD1 (6 bases). Germline CDR1 and CDR2: SNHLY and FYNNEI. The CDR3 has 17 residues. V lost 3 bases and J 0 bases, leaving 17 bases between the germline ends. For the CDR3, the DNA is TGTGCCAGCAGTGATCCCCGGGACACAAAGTACCAAGAGACCCAGTACTTC. Its translation is CASSDPRDTKYQETQYF.

This sequence joins TRBV7-8 and TRBJ1-4; D is unresolved. With 4 bases removed from V and 0 bases from J, the gap between germline ends came to 12 bases. Germline CDR1 and CDR2: SGHVS and FQNEAQ. The CDR3 covers 16 residues. The CDR3 bases are TGTGCCAGCAGCTCGACACCTATTGCAACTAATGAAAAACTGTTTTTT. Translating it yields CASSSTPIATNEKLFF. The variable domain in full, completed from reference TRBV7-8 and TRBJ1-4, reads GAGVSQSPRYKVAKRGQDVALRCDPISGHVSLFWYQQALGQGPEFLTYFQNEAQLDKSGLPSDRFFAERPEGSVSTLKIQRTQQEDSAVYLCASSSTPIATNEKLFFGSGTQLSVL.

This clone has a single count. The CDR3: CASSLGQRNTEAFF. The CDR3 DNA follows: TGTGCCAGCAGTTTAGGACAGAGGAACACTGAAGCTTTCTTT. The V gene is TRBV27, the J gene TRBJ1-1; a possible D gene is TRBD1 (6 bases). CDR1 and CDR2 (germline): MNHEY, SMNVEV (reference sequence). The CDR3 covers 14 residues. Between the trimmed V and J ends, which lost 2 bases and 1 base, there was a span of 8 bases.

Note on this clone: No conserved phenylalanine or tryptophan ends this CDR3, so it is likely a read error. The limits of the CDR3 on the DNA are not certain, so only TCRdb's listed CDR3 is given. The gene calls are TRBV6-6 and TRBJ1-1; the table names TRBD1, a call not compared with the DNA. From germline, CDR1 is MNHNY and CDR2 SVGAGI (reference sequence). The CDR3 is 11 amino acids in total, end residues counted. The CDR3 here is CATKSTGGAGI.

The V call is TRBV10-3, the J call TRBJ1-5; 7 bases are a match to TRBD1. Germline assignment: CDR1 ENHRY and CDR2 SYGVKD. The CDR3 totals 17 residues. Unmatched junction bases numbered 7, after V lost 0 bases and J lost 2 bases. CDR3 sequence: CAISESTGSAGNQPQHF. The CDR3 DNA reads as TGTGCCATCAGTGAGTCGACAGGGAGTGCCGGCAATCAGCCCCAGCATTTT.

This sequence joins TRBV5-1 and TRBJ2-3; 10 nucleotides line up with TRBD1. CDR1 SGHRS and CDR2 YFSETQ come from the germline V gene. Trimming took 4 bases from V and 4 from J; bases not matched to a gene: 3. The CDR3 spans 14 residues. CDR3 in DNA: TGCGCCAGCAGCACTGGACAGGGGGCAGATACGCAGTATTTT. It translates to CASSTGQGADTQYF.

This chain links TRBV5-1 with TRBJ2-5; 10 nucleotides agree with TRBD1. The J segment lost 4 bases and the V segment lost 4 bases, leaving 13 bases of the junction unmatched. In germline, CDR1 is SGHRS, CDR2 YFSETQ. The CDR3 is 17 residues long. This CDR3 is CASSDKFPTGGTETQYF. The CDR3 region has the DNA TGCGCCAGCAGCGATAAATTTCCGACAGGGGGCACAGAGACCCAGTACTTC.

The chain has TRBV6-5 and TRBJ2-1, with D uncertain. CDR1 MNHEY and CDR2 SVGAGI come from the germline V gene. This CDR3 is built from 13 residues. V was cut by 5 bases and J by 0 bases, with 5 bases left in between. CDR3 sequence reads: CASSPTSYNEQFF. The CDR3 bases are TGTGCCAGCAGTCCAACCTCCTACAATGAGCAGTTCTTC.

The chain joins TRBV9 to TRBJ2-1; 8 nucleotides align to TRBD2. This CDR3 is 16 amino acids long. Unmatched junction bases numbered 11, after V lost 3 bases and J lost 6 bases. Per the germline V gene, CDR1 is SGDLS and CDR2 is YYNGEE. The CDR3 DNA is TGTGCCAGCAGCGGCCCTGGGACTAGGGGTTTCAATGAGCAGTTCTTC. Translating it yields CASSGPGTRGFNEQFF.

The chain employs TRBV3-1 (or the pseudogene TRBV3-2) and TRBJ2-5; weak D call: TRBD1 (6 bases). There are 15 residues in the CDR3. Trimming left V 2 bases short and J 2 bases short, with 12 bases between. Looked up from germline, CDR1 is LGHDT and CDR2 is YNNKEL (reference sequence). The CDR3 protein is CASSQNGQLQETQYF. The CDR3 DNA sequence: TGTGCCAGCAGCCAAAACGGACAGCTACAAGAGACCCAGTACTTC.

This clone was counted once. V and J are TRBV3-1 (or the pseudogene TRBV3-2) and TRBJ1-3; no clear D. This CDR3 contains 18 residues. Between the trimmed V and J ends, which lost 1 base and 0 bases, there was a span of 16 bases. Germline CDR1 reads LGHDT; CDR2 reads YNNKEL (reference sequence). The CDR3 DNA sequence: TGTGCCAGCAGCCAAGCTAGAAGGGCACCAAACTCTGGAAACACCATATATTTT. Translated, it gives CASSQARRAPNSGNTIYF.